These 2 T cell receptor beta chains came from one sample sequenced in a study of OX40 agonist ivuxolimab in advanced cancers. Generated by immunoSEQ multiplex PCR, the TCRdb table keeps only in-frame clones and is missing some. The sample lists some 37,000 clones, about 80% occurring once. Here the sequenced sample was CD4+ or CD8+ T cells sorted from blood, taken in a trial of the OX40 agonist ivuxolimab. All receptors come from an adult with an advanced solid tumor such as melanoma, head and neck, liver or kidney cancer.

V is TRBV9 and J is TRBJ2-5; 10 bases line up with TRBD2. The junction had 6 bases not matched to a gene; V was cut back by 3 bases and J by 4 bases. CDR1 is SGDLS and CDR2 is YYNGEE in the germline V gene. CDR3 size: 15 residues. For the CDR3, the DNA is TGTGCCAGCAGCGGAGATATAGCGGGAGGAGAGACCCAGTACTTC. This translates into CASSGDIAGGETQYF. Full variable domain (remainder filled in from reference TRBV9 and TRBJ2-5): DSGVTQTPKHLITATGQRVTLRCSPRSGDLSVYWYQQSLDQGLQFLIQYYNGEERAKGNILERFSAQQFPDLHSELNLSSLELGDSALYFCASSGDIAGGETQYFGPGTRLLVL.

This chain connects TRBV9 to TRBJ2-7; 11 bases match TRBD1. The V segment lost 0 bases and the J segment 4 bases; nucleotides outside the gene matches: 21. Germline V CDR1 and CDR2: SGDLS, YYNGEE. The CDR3 spans 21 residues. CDR3 in DNA: TGTGCCAGCAGCGTAGACGTGGGGAGACGAGGGTGGGACAGGGGGTGGTACGAGCAGTACTTC. Its translation is CASSVDVGRRGWDRGWYEQYF.